This record looks at one TCR beta chain sequence and its context. These data come from a study of a mutant IDH1 vaccine in newly diagnosed glioma. Study at large: Earlier treatment was radiotherapy, temozolomide, or both, with most getting both.

With 3 bases removed from V and 1 base from J, the gap between germline ends came to 10 bases. CDR1 SGDLS and CDR2 YYNGEE come from the germline V gene. There are 15 residues in the CDR3. Stated time point: baseline, week 1 (first vaccination visit). Documented treatment: pre-vaccination baseline after standard-of-care therapy. Those who donated had recent WHO grade 3 or 4 IDH1-mutant, ATRX-lost astrocytomas. The repertoire was sequenced with immunoSEQ multiplex PCR; TCRdb's copy has only in-frame clones and lacks some. The data show about 66,000 clones, with approximately 86% seen just once and over 2.5% held by the top ten.

This receptor was obtained from a man aged 30 to 39 with glioma. V is TRBV9 and J is TRBJ2-2, with D tentatively TRBD1 or TRBD2 (5 bases each). The sequencing here drew on PBMCs, taken from a glioma patient treated with radiotherapy, temozolomide or both. The CDR3 DNA sequence: TGTGCCAGCAGCGGAGGGGTCAGGAACACCGGGGAGCTGTTTTTT. It codes for CASSGGVRNTGELFF.